This T cell receptor beta chain derives from a study of T cell responses to AZD1222 COVID-19 vaccine. General study points: Baseline seropositivity occurred in only a handful of AZD1222 recipients.

Profiling relied on immunoSEQ multiplex PCR, and the TCRdb table lists in-frame clones only, not all of them. This table has more than 120,000 clones, roughly nine tenths appearing once. Doses given second, at about 4 or about 12 weeks, were pooled. This clone was observed a single time. Its antigen is as yet unknown. V shed 0 bases and J shed 1 base, with 7 bases lying between them. The CDR3 covers 15 residues. Germline V gene data show CDR1 as SEHNR and CDR2 as FQNEAQ (reference sequence). The TCR comes from an adult who received the AZD1222 COVID-19 vaccine. The chain joins TRBV7-9 to TRBJ2-1; D possibly corresponds to TRBD2 (5 bases). This sample comprised peripheral blood, obtained 28 days after the second AZD1222 dose. CDR3 residues: CASSLALASYNEQFF. Here the CDR3 DNA reads TGTGCCAGCAGCTTAGCGCTAGCTTCCTACAATGAGCAGTTCTTC.